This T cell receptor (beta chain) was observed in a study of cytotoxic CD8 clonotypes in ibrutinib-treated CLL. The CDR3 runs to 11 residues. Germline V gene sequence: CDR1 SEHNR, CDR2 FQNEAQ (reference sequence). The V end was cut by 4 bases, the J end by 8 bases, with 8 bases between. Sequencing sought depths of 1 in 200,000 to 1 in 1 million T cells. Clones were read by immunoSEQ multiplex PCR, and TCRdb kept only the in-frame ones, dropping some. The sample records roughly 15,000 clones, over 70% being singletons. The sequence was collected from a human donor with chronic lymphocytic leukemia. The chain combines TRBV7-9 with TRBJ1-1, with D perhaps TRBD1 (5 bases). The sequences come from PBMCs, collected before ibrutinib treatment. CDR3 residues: CASSSGPEAFF. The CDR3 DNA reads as TGTGCCAGCAGCTCGGGACCAGAAGCTTTCTTT.